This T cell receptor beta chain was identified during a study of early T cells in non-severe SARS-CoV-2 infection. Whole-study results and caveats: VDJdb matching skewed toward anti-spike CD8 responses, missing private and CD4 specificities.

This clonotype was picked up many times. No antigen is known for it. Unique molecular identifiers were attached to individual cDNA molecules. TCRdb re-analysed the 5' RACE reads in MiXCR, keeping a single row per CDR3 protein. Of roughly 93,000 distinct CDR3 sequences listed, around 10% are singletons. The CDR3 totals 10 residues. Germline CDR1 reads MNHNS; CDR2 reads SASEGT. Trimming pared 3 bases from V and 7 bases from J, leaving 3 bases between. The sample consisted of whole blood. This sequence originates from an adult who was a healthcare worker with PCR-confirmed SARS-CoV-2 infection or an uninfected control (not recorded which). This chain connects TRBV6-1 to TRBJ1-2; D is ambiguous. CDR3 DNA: TGTGCCAGCAGTGATTTTGGCTACACCTTC. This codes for CASSDFGYTF.